These 32 T cell receptor beta chains were all obtained from the same sample, sequenced in a study of radiation and T cells in renal cell carcinoma. The time point here: baseline pretreatment blood. Specified treatment: 15 Gy SBRT to primary tumor, nephrectomy 4 weeks later. Produced via immunoSEQ multiplex PCR; TCRdb's table is partial and in-frame only. The table shows approximately 120,000 clones, with roughly 85% occurring only once. The source was blood, collected from a patient whose treatment included radiotherapy and nephrectomy. Receptors originate from a woman aged 55-70 years with renal cell carcinoma.

V gene TRBV9 combines with J gene TRBJ2-3; D remains unclear. The CDR3 contains 13 residues. Germline V gene sequence: CDR1 SGDLS, CDR2 YYNGEE. V gave up 3 bases and J gave up 2 bases, with 7 bases separating them. The CDR3: CASSDDFTDTQYF. CDR3 nucleotide sequence: TGTGCCAGCAGCGACGACTTCACAGATACGCAGTATTTT. The full variable domain, with the rest looked up from reference TRBV9 and TRBJ2-3, is DSGVTQTPKHLITATGQRVTLRCSPRSGDLSVYWYQQSLDQGLQFLIQYYNGEERAKGNILERFSAQQFPDLHSELNLSSLELGDSALYFCASSDDFTDTQYFGPGTRLTVL.

The chain has TRBV29-1 and TRBJ2-7; TRBD1 agrees at 7 bases. The length of the CDR3 is 13 residues. V lost 6 bases, J lost 4 bases, and 9 bases stayed unmatched. Germline CDR1 and CDR2: SQVTM and ANQGSEA. CDR3 sequence (DNA): TGCAGCGTGGAAAGACAGGGACGTTACGAGCAGTACTTC. Residues: CSVERQGRYEQYF.

The chain employs TRBV9 and TRBJ1-3; D unclear. V gave up 3 bases and J gave up 0 bases, with 10 bases separating them. Germline V CDR1 and CDR2: SGDLS, YYNGEE. This CDR3 is built from 15 residues. The CDR3 loop is CASSATQSSGNTIYF. CDR3 bases: TGTGCCAGCAGCGCTACACAGAGCTCTGGAAACACCATATATTTT.

The chain links TRBV6-6 to TRBJ2-5; perhaps TRBD1 as D (5 bases). The CDR3 is made up of 13 amino acids. V was cut by 5 bases and J by 3 bases, with 10 bases left in between. CDR1 and CDR2 from the germline V gene are MNHNY and SVGAGI (reference sequence). As DNA, the CDR3 is TGTGCCAGCAGTGGGGCCCAAAAAGAGACCCAGTACTTC. It yields the protein CASSGAQKETQYF.

The chain combines TRBV7-9 with TRBJ1-5; D is ambiguous. This CDR3 contains 15 residues. The germline CDR1 and CDR2 sequences are SEHNR and FQNEAQ (reference sequence). Between the trimmed V and J ends, which lost 1 base and 10 bases, there was a span of 17 bases. The DNA of the CDR3 is TGTGCCAGCAGCTTAGACGCCGGATCCGGGGTACCCCAGCATTTT. Protein: CASSLDAGSGVPQHF.

The chain joins TRBV5-3 to TRBJ2-2; 9 nucleotides match TRBD2. TRBV5-3 is an ORF; its function is uncertain. Trimming cost V 2 bases and J 5 bases; bases outside gene matches: 7. The CDR3 runs to 16 residues. The CDR3 region has the DNA TGTGCCAGAAGCTTAACCGGGACTAGCAATACCGGGGAGCTGTTTTTT. This gives the protein CARSLTGTSNTGELFF.

V usage is TRBV10-3 and J usage is TRBJ1-5; 10 bases map to TRBD1. CDR3 length: 15 residues. J was trimmed by 3 bases and V by 6 bases; bases with no gene match: 5. Germline values: CDR1 ENHRY, CDR2 SYGVKD. Here the CDR3 DNA reads TGTGCCATCAGCGCCGGGACAGGGGACAATCAGCCCCAGCATTTT. Encoded protein: CAISAGTGDNQPQHF.

This chain joins TRBV10-3 and TRBJ1-6, with D maybe TRBD1 (6 bases). V lost 2 bases, J lost 3 bases, and 8 bases lay in between. Germline V gene data show CDR1 as ENHRY and CDR2 as SYGVKD. This CDR3 contains 15 residues. The CDR3 spells CAISEDRSYNSPLHF. In DNA form, the CDR3 reads TGTGCCATCAGTGAGGACAGGAGCTATAATTCACCCCTCCACTTT.

The rearrangement uses TRBV6-5 and TRBJ2-1; 9 bases align to TRBD2. CDR3 length: 16 amino acids. Germline V gives CDR1 MNHEY, CDR2 SVGAGI. V lost 0 bases, J lost 3 bases, and 3 bases stayed unmatched. CDR3 coding DNA: TGTGCCAGCAGTTACTCGCCTAGCGGGGACTACAATGAGCAGTTCTTC. Translated, it gives CASSYSPSGDYNEQFF.

Remarks on this clone: At one end the junction does not follow the germline gene, possibly because of a read error. The V call is TRBV2, the J call TRBJ2-1, with D maybe TRBD1 (6 bases). The CDR3 runs to 11 residues. Germline CDR1 reads SNHLY; CDR2 reads FYNNEI. The CDR3 bases are TGTGCCAGCAGTACCGGAGACAGGTGGGTCTTC. It yields the protein CASSTGDRWVF.

The genes are TRBV29-1 and TRBJ2-3; TRBD1 might be the D (6 bases). CDR1 is SQVTM, CDR2 ANQGSEA, per germline. This CDR3 comprises 13 residues. The V end lost 5 bases, the J end lost 6 bases, and 15 bases lay between the germline ends. Here the CDR3 DNA reads TGCAGCGTTCCAGGGGTTGTGAGGGATACGCAGTATTTT. Protein sequence: CSVPGVVRDTQYF.

The chain uses TRBV7-8 and TRBJ2-6; D unclear. Germline CDR1 reads SGHVS; CDR2 reads FQNEAQ. Trimming removed 5 bases from V and 4 bases from J, with 9 bases in between. CDR3 size: 14 residues. The CDR3 DNA reads TGTGCCAGCAGCAAGGCAGTCGGGGCCAACGTCCTGACTTTC. Translation: CASSKAVGANVLTF.

The V gene is TRBV6-4, the J gene TRBJ1-6; 7 nucleotides agree with TRBD1. The length of the CDR3 is 15 residues. V lost 4 bases, J lost 5 bases, and 5 bases stayed unmatched. Germline V lookup: CDR1 MRHNA, CDR2 SNTAGT. The CDR3 sequence: CASSATGTDNSPLHF. CDR3 bases: TGTGCCAGCAGTGCAACCGGGACAGATAATTCACCCCTCCACTTT.

This chain links TRBV19 with TRBJ2-3; D uncertain. The CDR3 loop spans 12 amino acids. The V and J ends lost 6 bases and 5 bases respectively, with 9 bases between them. CDR1 LNHDA and CDR2 SQIVND come from the germline V gene (reference sequence). Here the CDR3 DNA reads TGTGCCAGTAGCCCCCCTGGAGATACGCAGTATTTT. Its protein is CASSPPGDTQYF.

The chain uses TRBV4-1 and TRBJ2-2; 8 bases are shared with TRBD1. CDR3 length: 14 residues. V lost 0 bases, J lost 8 bases, and 2 bases stayed unmatched. CDR1 MGHRA and CDR2 YSYEKL come from the germline V gene. The CDR3 protein is CASSQDRGPGELFF. CDR3 bases: TGCGCCAGCAGCCAAGACAGGGGGCCAGGGGAGCTGTTTTTT.

The count of this clone is one. The rearrangement uses TRBV4-1 and TRBJ2-3; TRBD2 aligns across 9 bases. Per germline, CDR1 MGHRA and CDR2 YSYEKL. V lost 2 bases and J lost 12; bases outside the gene matches: 3. CDR3 length equals 12 residues. In DNA, the CDR3 is TGCGCCAGCAGCCAAACCGGGACTAGCCAGTATTTT. Encoded protein: CASSQTGTSQYF.

This clone showed up just once. The rearrangement joins TRBV2 to TRBJ2-1, with TRBD1 identical over 8 bases. CDR3 length equals 15 residues. The V and J ends lost 5 bases and 8 bases, in that order; junction bases with no gene match: 11. The V gene's germline CDR1 is SNHLY and CDR2 FYNNEI. The chain's CDR3 is CASSPLGQGGHEQFF. The CDR3 nucleotides are TGTGCCAGCAGTCCTCTCGGACAGGGCGGGCATGAGCAGTTCTTC.

This rearrangement joins TRBV2 to TRBJ1-1, with no clear D. The CDR3 is made up of 13 amino acids. The ends were cut back, 5 bases at V and 5 bases at J, with 12 bases in the middle. Germline CDR1 reads SNHLY; CDR2 reads FYNNEI. The CDR3, as DNA: TGTGCCAGCAGTCCCGACCGAGGGACTGAAGCTTTCTTT. Translation gives CASSPDRGTEAFF.

The chain combines TRBV9 with TRBJ1-4; D possibly corresponds to TRBD1 (6 bases). Germline V gives CDR1 SGDLS, CDR2 YYNGEE. V gave up 3 bases and J gave up 8 bases, with 17 bases separating them. CDR3 size: 15 residues. The CDR3 protein is CASSALGGAGEKLFF. Written as DNA, the CDR3 is TGTGCCAGCAGCGCTTTGGGGGGCGCGGGGGAAAAACTGTTTTTT.

The genes are TRBV2 and TRBJ2-7, with unresolved D. V was shortened by 0 bases and J by 3 bases, with 15 bases between the two germline ends. Germline V gives CDR1 SNHLY, CDR2 FYNNEI. The CDR3 covers 16 residues. In DNA form, the CDR3 reads TGTGCCAGCAGTGAAGCCTCGAATCTTGTGGGCTACGAGCAGTACTTC. Translation gives CASSEASNLVGYEQYF.

This clone was observed a single time. The chain links TRBV6-5 to TRBJ1-1, with a possible D match to TRBD1 (5 bases). Germline loops: CDR1 MNHEY, CDR2 SVGAGI. The CDR3 has 15 amino acids. Trimming took off 6 bases at V and 1 base at J, with 15 bases between the two ends. The CDR3 sequence: CASSPRGASNTEAFF. CDR3 bases: TGTGCCAGCAGCCCTAGAGGGGCCTCGAACACTGAAGCTTTCTTT.

V and J are TRBV6-5 and TRBJ1-1; the D gene is possibly TRBD1 (6 bases). The germline gives CDR1 MNHEY, CDR2 SVGAGI. This CDR3 region has 14 residues. Deletions cut 5 bases from V and 4 bases from J, with 14 bases between. This CDR3 is CASSLTGIGTEAFF. The CDR3 DNA sequence: TGTGCCAGCAGTCTTACAGGGATTGGCACTGAAGCTTTCTTT.

The gene calls are TRBV5-1 and TRBJ1-1; tentative D call: TRBD1 (5 bases). The CDR3 covers 13 residues. Germline lookup yields CDR1 SGHRS and CDR2 YFSETQ. V lost 8 bases and J lost 1, with 12 bases in between. Written as DNA, the CDR3 is TGCGCCAGTTTACAGGAGGCGAACACTGAAGCTTTCTTT. Encoded protein: CASLQEANTEAFF.

The chain is built from TRBV1 and TRBJ2-3; the table's D call TRBD2 went unverified against the DNA. TRBV1 is recorded as a pseudogene. CDR3 size: 19 residues. In nucleotides, the CDR3 is TGCACCAGCAGCCAAGGAGTCAGCGGGAGAGGTGGCGGCACAGATACGCAGTATTTT. This encodes CTSSQGVSGRGGGTDTQYF.

The genes are TRBV15 and TRBJ1-1; D remains ambiguous. The CDR3 sequence is 13 residues long. Germline assignment: CDR1 LNHNV and CDR2 YYDKDF (reference sequence). V dropped 1 base and J dropped 7 bases, with 10 bases sitting between them. CDR3 DNA sequence: TGTGCCACCAGCAGAGGAGGCGGTATTGAAGCTTTCTTT. It codes for CATSRGGGIEAFF.

The rearrangement uses TRBV7-9 and TRBJ2-7; the D call may be TRBD1 or TRBD2 (6 bases each). The V gene lost 2 bases and the J gene lost 4 bases, with 12 bases spanning the gap. The CDR3 is 14 residues long. Per germline, CDR1 SEHNR and CDR2 FQNEAQ (reference sequence). CDR3: CASSLNPGAYEQYF. The CDR3 coding sequence is TGTGCCAGCAGCTTAAACCCGGGGGCTTACGAGCAGTACTTC.

The genes are TRBV19 and TRBJ1-2; D call uncertain. Looked up from germline, CDR1 is LNHDA and CDR2 is SQIVND (reference sequence). Trimming shortened V by 3 bases and J by 3 bases, and 17 bases separated the two germline ends. The CDR3 is 16 amino acids. CDR3 nucleotide sequence: TGTGCCAGTAGTATTTTGGCTTCCCAATGGGACTATGGCTACACCTTC. Protein: CASSILASQWDYGYTF.

This clone was detected once. The chain has TRBV2 and TRBJ1-2, with 11 bases matching TRBD1. V was pared by 4 bases and J by 8 bases, with 9 bases of the junction left unmatched. There are 15 residues in the CDR3. CDR1 SNHLY and CDR2 FYNNEI come from the germline V gene. The CDR3 here is CASSGTGQGGKGYTF. The CDR3 region has the DNA TGTGCCAGCAGTGGAACGGGACAGGGGGGGAAGGGCTACACCTTC.

V gene TRBV27 combines with J gene TRBJ1-5; possibly TRBD1 for D (5 bases). CDR1 is MNHEY, CDR2 SMNVEV, per germline (reference sequence). Between the trimmed V and J ends, which lost 2 bases and 3 bases, there was a span of 8 bases. The CDR3 spans 14 residues. The DNA of the CDR3 is TGTGCCAGCAGTTTAACCAGGGCCAATCAGCCCCAGCATTTT. Its protein product is CASSLTRANQPQHF.

This chain links TRBV19 with TRBJ1-1; D remains unclear. V shed 4 bases and J shed 5 bases, with 11 bases lying between them. The V gene's germline CDR1 is LNHDA and CDR2 SQIVND (reference sequence). The CDR3 is 13 residues long. The CDR3 here is CASSNPERTEAFF. The CDR3 nucleotides read TGTGCCAGTAGTAACCCCGAAAGAACTGAAGCTTTCTTT.

The chain is built from TRBV6-5 and TRBJ1-6; D call uncertain. Germline V gene data show CDR1 as MNHEY and CDR2 as SVGAGI. The ends were cut back, 0 bases at V and 7 bases at J, with 13 bases in the middle. This CDR3 is 16 amino acids long. Here the CDR3 reads CASSYSGRVANSPLHF. Written as DNA, the CDR3 is TGTGCCAGCAGTTACTCGGGCCGGGTAGCAAATTCACCCCTCCACTTT.

The CDR3 spells CASRPGHRSSYEQYF. The DNA of the CDR3 is TGCGCCAGCAGACCGGGACACCGGAGCTCCTACGAGCAGTACTTC. The gene calls are TRBV10-2 and TRBJ2-7, with D possibly TRBD1 on 6 matching bases. Between the trimmed V and J ends, which lost 6 bases and 0 bases, there was a span of 15 bases. CDR3 length: 15 amino acids. Germline CDR1 reads WSHSY; CDR2 reads SAAADI.